Below, 24 T cell receptor beta chains from the same sample are listed, as sequenced in a study of control samples from healthy donors and cancer patients. Sequencing used immunoSEQ multiplex PCR; TCRdb keeps in-frame clones, though not all of them. The table has around 110,000 clones, over 75% seen once; the top ten hold 1% to 1.4%. The sample was PBMCs. The source of these receptors is a woman in her forties or fifties with colorectal cancer.

In DNA, the CDR3 is TGTGCCAGAAGGGACAGGGGCTCCTACGAGCAGTACTTC. This translates into CARRDRGSYEQYF. The J gene is TRBJ2-7, the V gene TRBV2; 10 bases agree with TRBD1. The germline V gene has CDR1 SNHLY and CDR2 FYNNEI. CDR3 length: 13 amino acids. V trimming: 9 bases; J trimming: 0 bases; junction bases outside the gene matches: 2.

In this sample, this clone turned up a few times. The V gene is TRBV30, the J gene TRBJ2-2; D ambiguous. The CDR3 runs to 13 residues. Looked up from germline, CDR1 is GTSNPN and CDR2 is SVGIG (reference sequence). Trimming removed 4 bases from V and 4 bases from J, with 10 bases in between. The chain's CDR3 is CAWTSWGTGELFF. The CDR3 DNA sequence: TGTGCCTGGACCAGCTGGGGCACCGGGGAGCTGTTTTTT. The full variable domain, its missing parts supplied by reference TRBV30 and TRBJ2-2, is SQTIHQWPATLVQPVGSPLSLECTVEGTSNPNLYWYRQAAGRGLQLLFYSVGIGQISSEVPQNLSASRPQDRQFILSSKKLLLSDSGFYLCAWTSWGTGELFFGEGSRLTVL.

The rearrangement uses TRBV27 and TRBJ1-4; no reliable D call. The CDR3 is 14 residues long. The V end was cut by 2 bases, the J end by 7 bases, with 11 bases between. Germline V gene data show CDR1 as MNHEY and CDR2 as SMNVEV (reference sequence). The CDR3 spells CASSLNPKIEKLFF. The CDR3 nucleotides are TGTGCCAGCAGTTTAAATCCAAAAATTGAAAAACTGTTTTTT.

This clone was seen only once. One end of the junction does not line up with germline, which may come from a read error. The chain carries TRBV15 and TRBJ2-7, with D maybe TRBD2 (6 bases). From germline, CDR1 is LNHNV and CDR2 YYDKDF (reference sequence). The CDR3 covers 16 residues. As DNA, the CDR3 is TGTGCCACCAGCAGAAGGCCGGGAACTAGCTCCTACGAGCAGTGCTTC. Translation: CATSRRPGTSSYEQCF. Full variable domain (remainder filled in from reference TRBV15 and TRBJ2-7): DAMVIQNPRYQVTQFGKPVTLSCSQTLNHNVMYWYQQKSSQAPKLLFHYYDKDFNNEADTPDNFQSRRPNTSFCFLDIRSPGLGDTAMYLCATSRRPGTSSYEQCFGPGTRLTVT.

V gene TRBV5-1 combines with J gene TRBJ1-4, with D unclear. The CDR3 spans 15 residues. In germline, CDR1 is SGHRS, CDR2 YFSETQ. V shed 4 bases and J shed 4 bases, with 14 bases lying between them. CDR3 sequence: CASSPAGQLNEKLFF. In nucleotides, the CDR3 is TGCGCCAGCAGCCCCGCTGGGCAGCTTAATGAAAAACTGTTTTTT.

V is TRBV9 and J is TRBJ2-5, with 7 bases lining up with TRBD2. CDR1 is SGDLS, CDR2 YYNGEE, per germline. The CDR3 consists of 14 residues. Unmatched junction bases numbered 3, after V lost 0 bases and J lost 4 bases. CDR3 loop: CASSVAGGGETQYF. In nucleotides, the CDR3 is TGTGCCAGCAGCGTAGCGGGAGGAGGAGAGACCCAGTACTTC.

Regarding this clone: Other DNA sequences in this sample translate to the same CDR3. The rearrangement joins TRBV12-3 or TRBV12-4 to TRBJ1-2; D not resolved. The CDR3 contains 11 residues. V was shortened by 4 bases and J by 8 bases, with 8 bases between the two germline ends. This chain's CDR3 is CASSYRGGYTF. CDR3 nucleotides: TGTGCCAGCAGTTACCGTGGCGGCTACACCTTC.

In this sample, this clone turned up a few times. J is TRBJ2-5 and V is TRBV28; D possibly uses TRBD1 or TRBD2 (5 bases each). CDR3 length equals 14 residues. In germline, CDR1 is MDHEN, CDR2 SYDVKM. The V and J ends lost 4 bases and 1 base respectively, with 10 bases between them. The CDR3 DNA reads as TGTGCCAGCAGTTCTGGGGACCTCCAAGAGACCCAGTACTTC. The encoded protein is CASSSGDLQETQYF.

This chain joins TRBV5-4 and TRBJ2-3; 8 bases align to TRBD2. The germline V gene has CDR1 SGHNT and CDR2 YYREEE (reference sequence). V shed 3 bases and J 3 bases; nucleotides not matched to a gene: 3. The CDR3 spans 14 residues. The DNA of the CDR3 is TGTGCCAGCAGCTCGGGGGGGACAACAGATACGCAGTATTTT. Translating it yields CASSSGGTTDTQYF.

This chain's CDR3 is CASSFQENTEAFF. The CDR3 DNA sequence: TGTGCCAGCAGCTTTCAAGAGAACACTGAAGCTTTCTTT. This chain uses TRBV7-3 with TRBJ1-1; no clear D gene. V lost 3 bases and J 1 base, leaving 6 bases between the germline ends. Germline V gene lookup returns CDR1 SGHTA and CDR2 FQGTGA. CDR3 length: 13 amino acids.

The J gene is TRBJ2-7, the V gene TRBV5-1; 9 bases are a match to TRBD2. CDR1 SGHRS and CDR2 YFSETQ come from the germline V gene. This CDR3 comprises 16 residues. V was pared by 0 bases and J by 4 bases, with 8 bases of the junction left unmatched. CDR3 loop: CASSLVSSGMDYEQYF. The CDR3 DNA reads as TGCGCCAGCAGCTTGGTGTCTAGCGGGATGGATTACGAGCAGTACTTC.

This chain uses TRBV28 with TRBJ1-1, with 7 bases fitting TRBD1. J gave up 0 bases and V 6 bases, and 16 bases lay outside the gene matches. Germline-derived CDR1 and CDR2 are MDHEN and SYDVKM. This CDR3 contains 18 residues. The CDR3 region has the DNA TGTGCCAGCAGCCGAGGGGGCACCGGGTCCCAAATGAACACTGAAGCTTTCTTT. Amino acid sequence: CASSRGGTGSQMNTEAFF.

The chain carries TRBV6-5 and TRBJ2-7, with 7 bases lining up with TRBD1. With 7 bases clipped from V and 1 base from J, the junction kept 7 bases outside the gene matches. CDR1 and CDR2 from the germline V gene are MNHEY and SVGAGI. This CDR3 has 14 amino acids. The CDR3: CASIGTDLSYEQYF. The CDR3 DNA reads as TGTGCCAGCATCGGGACAGACCTTTCCTACGAGCAGTACTTC.

The chain recombines TRBV5-8 with TRBJ1-1; D is unresolved. From germline, CDR1 is SGHTS and CDR2 YDEGEE. The CDR3 length is 12 residues. V gave up 4 bases and J gave up 6 bases, with 10 bases separating them. Here the CDR3 DNA reads TGTGCCAGCAGCCGACCGGTCCCTGAAGCTTTCTTT. This gives the protein CASSRPVPEAFF.

The chain uses TRBV19 and TRBJ2-1; 7 bases align to TRBD2. This CDR3 spans 11 amino acids. With 6 bases clipped from V and 10 bases from J, the junction kept 3 bases outside the gene matches. Germline V gene data show CDR1 as LNHDA and CDR2 as SQIVND (reference sequence). CDR3 DNA: TGTGCCAGTAGGGGAGGGCCAGAGCAGTTCTTC. Amino acid sequence: CASRGGPEQFF. The full variable domain, in which reference TRBV19 and TRBJ2-1 provide the parts outside the CDR3, is DGGITQSPKYLFRKEGQNVTLSCEQNLNHDAMYWYRQDPGQGLRLIYYSQIVNDFQKGDIAEGYSVSREKKESFPLTVTSAQKNPTAFYLCASRGGPEQFFGPGTRLTVL.

This rearrangement joins TRBV28 to TRBJ2-3; 13 bases are a match to TRBD2. Germline CDR1 MDHEN, CDR2 SYDVKM. This CDR3 spans 16 amino acids. The junction had 4 bases not matched to a gene; V was cut back by 4 bases and J by 3 bases. DNA for the CDR3: TGTGCCAGCAGTTCGCAACTAGCGGGAGGGACAGATACGCAGTATTTT. Amino acid sequence: CASSSQLAGGTDTQYF.

The chain recombines TRBV24-1 with TRBJ2-1, with D possibly TRBD1 on 6 matching bases. Germline lookup yields CDR1 KGHDR and CDR2 SFDVKD. Deletions cut 4 bases from V and 3 bases from J, with 9 bases between. The CDR3 consists of 14 residues. CDR3 sequence reads: CATSDTTGYNEQFF. DNA for the CDR3: TGTGCCACCAGTGACACGACAGGCTACAATGAGCAGTTCTTC.

The chain is built from TRBV7-9 and TRBJ1-2, with D perhaps matching TRBD1 (5 bases). CDR1 and CDR2 from the germline V gene are SEHNR and FQNEAQ (reference sequence). The CDR3 has 13 residues. The V gene lost 1 base and the J gene lost 6 bases, with 9 bases spanning the gap. As DNA, the CDR3 is TGTGCCAGCAGCTTAGGGACATGGGATGGCTACACCTTC. It encodes CASSLGTWDGYTF. The entire variable domain, with the rest obtained from reference TRBV7-9 and TRBJ1-2, is as follows: DTGVSQNPRHKITKRGQNVTFRCDPISEHNRLYWYRQTLGQGPEFLTYFQNEAQLEKSRLLSDRFSAERPKGSFSTLEIQRTEQGDSAMYLCASSLGTWDGYTFGSGTRLTVV.

The gene calls are TRBV2 and TRBJ2-7; 11 positions agree with TRBD2. V was pared by 2 bases and J by 0 bases, with 9 bases of the junction left unmatched. The CDR3 runs to 18 residues. CDR1 is SNHLY, CDR2 FYNNEI, per germline. This CDR3 reads CASSERLAGGFSSYEQYF. The CDR3 nucleotides are TGTGCCAGCAGTGAACGGCTAGCGGGGGGATTTAGCTCCTACGAGCAGTACTTC.

The chain has TRBV29-1 and TRBJ2-5; D might be TRBD1 or TRBD2, each matching 5 bases. The CDR3 length is 12 residues. Trimming took 6 bases from V and 7 from J, leaving 15 bases between them. Germline CDR1 is SQVTM and CDR2 is ANQGSEA. In nucleotides, the CDR3 is TGCAGCGTGGGACCCTCGCCGTCGACCCAGTACTTC. Encoded protein: CSVGPSPSTQYF.

The genes are TRBV19 and TRBJ2-2, with D possibly called TRBD1 or TRBD2 (6 bases each). Trimming left V 3 bases short and J 7 bases short, with 12 bases between. The CDR3 runs 14 residues. The germline CDR1 and CDR2 sequences are LNHDA and SQIVND (reference sequence). This CDR3 reads CASSIRGQGGELFF. DNA of the CDR3: TGTGCCAGTAGTATCCGGGGGCAAGGCGGGGAGCTGTTTTTT.

The CDR3 reads CASSPGGFYNEQFF. The CDR3 region has the DNA TGTGCCAGCAGTCCCGGGGGGTTCTACAATGAGCAGTTCTTC. This sequence joins TRBV7-3 and TRBJ2-1; 7 bases map to TRBD2. There are 14 residues in the CDR3. Germline V gene lookup returns CDR1 SGHTA and CDR2 FQGTGA. The junction had 5 bases not matched to a gene; V was cut back by 6 bases and J by 3 bases. Looking up the rest from reference TRBV7-3 and TRBJ2-1 gives the full variable domain: GAGVSQTPSNKVTEKGKYVELRCDPISGHTALYWYRQSLGQGPEFLIYFQGTGAADDSGLPNDRFFAVRPEGSVSTLKIQRTERGDSAVYLCASSPGGFYNEQFFGPGTRLTVL.

This chain links TRBV27 with TRBJ2-1; 9 positions agree with TRBD1. J was trimmed by 10 bases and V by 2 bases; bases with no gene match: 15. CDR1 and CDR2 from the germline V gene are MNHEY and SMNVEV (reference sequence). This CDR3 spans 17 amino acids. CDR3: CASSLIAGTGIAFEQFF. CDR3 in DNA: TGTGCCAGCAGTTTAATAGCAGGGACAGGGATAGCATTCGAGCAGTTCTTC.

This clone has just one count. An end of the junction differs from the germline gene, which may be a read error. The chain couples TRBV10-3 to TRBJ2-3; 12 positions agree with TRBD2. In germline, CDR1 is ENHRY, CDR2 SYGVKD. The CDR3 is 16 amino acids. The CDR3 reads CAISTLSSGGARARHF. The CDR3 DNA reads TGTGCCATCAGCACTCTTTCTAGCGGGGGGGCCCGGGCGAGGCATTTT.